The 30 T cell receptor beta chains given below trace back to one sample, sequenced in a study of radiation and T cells in renal cell carcinoma. Described time point: blood 2 weeks post-SBRT. Noted treatment: 15 Gy SBRT to primary tumor, nephrectomy 4 weeks later. Data came from immunoSEQ multiplex PCR; TCRdb stores just in-frame clones and leaves some out. The top ten clones hold roughly 20% of a sample with tens of thousands of clones, just over 85% of them seen once. The sequencing used blood, collected from a patient whose treatment included radiotherapy and nephrectomy. Every receptor here comes from a woman aged 45-59 years with renal cell carcinoma.

This rearrangement joins TRBV5-8 to TRBJ1-5; possible D gene TRBD1, 5 bases. Deletions cut 5 bases from V and 4 bases from J, with 10 bases between. Per germline, CDR1 SGHTS and CDR2 YDEGEE. The length of the CDR3 is 13 residues. Here the CDR3 reads CASRSRGNQPQHF. The CDR3 nucleotides are TGTGCCAGCAGGAGCCGGGGGAATCAGCCCCAGCATTTT.

The rearrangement joins TRBV5-1 to TRBJ2-2; no clear D gene. Trimming removed 5 bases at V and 5 bases at J, with 10 bases between. The CDR3 runs 13 residues. In germline, CDR1 is SGHRS, CDR2 YFSETQ. The CDR3 DNA follows: TGCGCCAGCAGGTCTGGTTTTACCGGGGAGCTGTTTTTT. Its translation: CASRSGFTGELFF.

This clone is medium-sized (0.01 to 0.1%) by share. The rearrangement joins TRBV28 to TRBJ2-1; 7 nucleotides match TRBD1. J was trimmed by 14 bases and V by 5 bases; bases with no gene match: 9. The V gene's germline CDR1 is MDHEN and CDR2 SYDVKM. The CDR3 spans 12 residues. The CDR3, as DNA: TGTGCCAGCAGTACGACCGGGACAGTGAAGTTCTTC. Its translation: CASSTTGTVKFF.

This chain connects TRBV18 to TRBJ2-7; TRBD1 is a possible D gene (7 bases). The ends were cut back, 3 bases at V and 2 bases at J, with 11 bases in the middle. CDR1 KGHSH and CDR2 LQKENI come from the germline V gene. CDR3 length equals 14 residues. CDR3 sequence reads: CASSPDRTTYEQYF. DNA of the CDR3: TGTGCCAGCTCACCGGACAGGACTACCTACGAGCAGTACTTC.

The chain employs TRBV4-1 and TRBJ2-3; D is uncertain. The CDR3 is 12 amino acids. Trimming took 4 bases from V and 5 from J, leaving 7 bases between them. The germline CDR1 and CDR2 sequences are MGHRA and YSYEKL. The CDR3 DNA is TGCGCCAGCAGCCCATTGGGAGATACGCAGTATTTT. This encodes CASSPLGDTQYF.

This sequence joins TRBV7-9 and TRBJ2-5; D might be TRBD1 (7 bases). Germline V gene sequence: CDR1 SEHNR, CDR2 FQNEAQ (reference sequence). V was pared by 5 bases and J by 5 bases, with 15 bases between. This CDR3 comprises 14 residues. Here the CDR3 reads CASSPIQGRETQYF. The CDR3 DNA sequence: TGTGCCAGCAGCCCTATACAGGGGAGGGAGACCCAGTACTTC.

This chain joins TRBV19 and TRBJ2-5, with D possibly being TRBD1 (5 bases). The V and J ends lost 4 bases and 5 bases respectively, with 14 bases between them. Germline V gene lookup returns CDR1 LNHDA and CDR2 SQIVND (reference sequence). This CDR3 spans 14 amino acids. The CDR3 DNA sequence: TGTGCCAGTAGTACCCTCATGGGGCGGGAGACCCAGTACTTC. Residues: CASSTLMGRETQYF. Full variable domain (missing parts from reference TRBV19 and TRBJ2-5): DGGITQSPKYLFRKEGQNVTLSCEQNLNHDAMYWYRQDPGQGLRLIYYSQIVNDFQKGDIAEGYSVSREKKESFPLTVTSAQKNPTAFYLCASSTLMGRETQYFGPGTRLLVL.

The chain recombines TRBV7-2 with TRBJ2-5, with a weak D call TRBD1 (6 bases). CDR3 length: 15 residues. CDR1 is SGHTA and CDR2 is FQGNSA in the germline V gene. V shed 1 base and J shed 4 bases, with 13 bases lying between them. The CDR3 sequence: CASSLVPARGETQYF. CDR3 coding DNA: TGTGCCAGCAGCTTAGTCCCAGCCAGGGGAGAGACCCAGTACTTC.

The chain recombines TRBV7-6 with TRBJ2-3; 8 nucleotides match TRBD2. The CDR3 consists of 15 residues. J gave up 4 bases and V 1 base, and 4 bases lay outside the gene matches. Germline V lookup: CDR1 SGHVS, CDR2 FNYEAQ. The CDR3 DNA is TGTGCCAGCAGCTTAGAGGGACTAGGAGCAGATACGCAGTATTTT. This codes for CASSLEGLGADTQYF.

The chain combines TRBV15 with TRBJ1-1, with 8 bases matching TRBD1. Germline values: CDR1 LNHNV, CDR2 YYDKDF (reference sequence). The CDR3 contains 15 residues. V dropped 1 base and J dropped 4; count of bases not matched to a gene: 5. Here the CDR3 reads CATSRAGGAGTEAFF. DNA of the CDR3: TGTGCCACCAGCAGAGCAGGGGGCGCGGGCACTGAAGCTTTCTTT.

The J gene is TRBJ1-1, the V gene TRBV11-2, with 8 bases that match TRBD1. The length of the CDR3 is 15 residues. V was pared by 3 bases and J by 4 bases, with 7 bases of the junction left unmatched. Germline CDR1 reads SGHAT; CDR2 reads FQNNGV. The CDR3 region is CASSFNRGTGTEAFF. CDR3 sequence (DNA): TGTGCCAGCAGCTTTAACCGCGGGACAGGCACTGAAGCTTTCTTT.

CDR3 nucleotide sequence: TGCGCCAGCAGCCCGGGGACAGAACGTGGCTACACCTTC. Residues: CASSPGTERGYTF. The chain carries TRBV5-1 and TRBJ1-2; TRBD1 aligns across 7 bases. The junction had 7 bases not matched to a gene; V was cut back by 4 bases and J by 7 bases. In germline, CDR1 is SGHRS, CDR2 YFSETQ. This CDR3 is built from 13 residues.

The chain carries TRBV11-3 and TRBJ2-1, with D unclear. Germline CDR1 and CDR2: SGHNT and YENEEA. Trimming removed 1 base from V and 6 bases from J, with 13 bases in between. The length of the CDR3 is 15 residues. The CDR3 DNA reads as TGTGCCAGCAGCTTAGTAGGGCAGGATGCCAATGAGCAGTTCTTC. Its translation: CASSLVGQDANEQFF.

The gene calls are TRBV25-1 and TRBJ2-1; D unresolved. The CDR3 consists of 13 residues. CDR1 is MGHDK and CDR2 is SYGVNS in the germline V gene. V was trimmed by 6 bases and J by 0 bases, leaving 6 bases between them. CDR3 nucleotides: TGTGCCAGCAGGCCCGTCTCCTACAATGAGCAGTTCTTC. Translation: CASRPVSYNEQFF. Based on the CDR3 plus reference TRBV25-1 and TRBJ2-1, the full variable domain is EADIYQTPRYLVIGTGKKITLECSQTMGHDKMYWYQQDPGMELHLIHYSYGVNSTEKGDLSSESTVSRIRTEHFPLTLESARPSHTSQYLCASRPVSYNEQFFGPGTRLTVL.

V is TRBV5-6 and J is TRBJ2-3; maybe TRBD2 (5 bases). Trimming left V 4 bases short and J 1 base short, with 7 bases between. Per the germline V gene, CDR1 is SGHDT and CDR2 is YYEEEE. The CDR3 has 13 residues. This CDR3 reads CASSPAGTDTQYF. CDR3 nucleotides: TGTGCCAGCAGCCCAGCGGGCACAGATACGCAGTATTTT.

This sequence joins TRBV4-3 and TRBJ2-7, with TRBD2 as a possible D gene (5 bases). Germline loops: CDR1 LGHNA, CDR2 YSLEER. The CDR3 consists of 13 residues. V was shortened by 0 bases and J by 3 bases, with 6 bases between the two germline ends. The CDR3 coding sequence is TGCGCCAGCAGCCAAGATCGGGACTACGAGCAGTACTTC. This encodes CASSQDRDYEQYF.

V and J are TRBV7-2 and TRBJ2-1, with 7 bases fitting TRBD1. V gave up 3 bases and J gave up 1 base; unmatched junction bases: 9. This CDR3 spans 17 amino acids. CDR1 and CDR2 (germline): SGHTA, FQGNSA. The CDR3 spells CASSLRPRQGSYNEQFF. In DNA, the CDR3 is TGTGCCAGCAGCTTGCGCCCTAGACAGGGTTCCTACAATGAGCAGTTCTTC.

The rearrangement joins TRBV9 to TRBJ1-6; a possible D gene is TRBD1 (5 bases). There are 14 residues in the CDR3. V was clipped by 0 bases and J by 9 bases, with 10 bases between them. Germline CDR1 reads SGDLS; CDR2 reads YYNGEE. DNA of the CDR3: TGTGCCAGCAGCGTAGTAGGGGTTGGTTCACCCCTCCACTTT. It translates to CASSVVGVGSPLHF.

The chain couples TRBV5-4 to TRBJ1-4, with D unclear. The germline CDR1 and CDR2 sequences are SGHNT and YYREEE (reference sequence). The ends were cut back, 2 bases at V and 8 bases at J, with 16 bases in the middle. The CDR3 sequence is 15 residues long. DNA of the CDR3: TGTGCCAGCAGCTTAGTTGGAGATAGGTGGGAAAAACTGTTTTTT. Its translation is CASSLVGDRWEKLFF.

The chain recombines TRBV28 with TRBJ2-5; D is perhaps TRBD1 (5 bases). The CDR3 length is 12 residues. Trimming took off 8 bases at V and 2 bases at J, with 9 bases between the two ends. Per the germline V gene, CDR1 is MDHEN and CDR2 is SYDVKM. The DNA for the CDR3 is TGTGCCAGCGAGGCAGGGCAAGAGACCCAGTACTTC. The encoded protein is CASEAGQETQYF.

This chain uses TRBV9 with TRBJ2-1; TRBD1 matches at 7 bases. Germline lookup yields CDR1 SGDLS and CDR2 YYNGEE. The ends lost 1 base at V and 4 bases at J; junction bases unmatched: 5. The CDR3 contains 15 residues. This chain's CDR3 is CASSVLQGPYNEQFF. CDR3 nucleotides: TGTGCCAGCAGCGTATTACAGGGGCCTTACAATGAGCAGTTCTTC.

This clone has only one observation. The V gene is TRBV6-1, the J gene TRBJ1-2; tentative D call: TRBD1 (6 bases). The V gene's germline CDR1 is MNHNS and CDR2 SASEGT. V lost 5 bases and J lost 8, with 15 bases in between. There are 13 residues in the CDR3. CDR3 nucleotide sequence: TGTGCCAGCAGTTTACAGGGACCTGGGGGCTACACCTTC. Residues: CASSLQGPGGYTF.

The chain recombines TRBV10-3 with TRBJ2-7; tentative D call: TRBD2 (5 bases). Trimming took 7 bases from V and 0 from J, leaving 13 bases between them. Germline loops: CDR1 ENHRY, CDR2 SYGVKD. CDR3 length: 14 amino acids. The CDR3 sequence: CAITAGPSSYEQYF. The CDR3 bases are TGTGCCATCACCGCGGGCCCGAGCTCCTACGAGCAGTACTTC.

The chain couples TRBV4-2 to TRBJ2-6; D gene ambiguous. V gave up 3 bases and J gave up 0 bases, with 9 bases separating them. Germline CDR1 LGHNA, CDR2 YNFKEQ. The CDR3 has 16 residues. The CDR3 reads CASSQASDSGANVLTF. In DNA, the CDR3 is TGTGCCAGCAGCCAGGCCTCAGACTCTGGGGCCAACGTCCTGACTTTC.

The chain is built from TRBV7-2 and TRBJ1-1; 8 bases are a match to TRBD1. V lost 4 bases, J lost 2 bases, and 9 bases stayed unmatched. Germline CDR1 SGHTA, CDR2 FQGNSA. The CDR3 is made up of 16 amino acids. CDR3 sequence: CASSSAGGVPNTEAFF. CDR3 sequence (DNA): TGTGCCAGCAGCTCGGCAGGGGGCGTTCCTAACACTGAAGCTTTCTTT.

J is TRBJ2-3 and V is TRBV4-2; TRBD1 or TRBD2 may be the D gene (6 bases each). Trimming stripped 3 bases from V and 1 base from J, with 17 bases between. The CDR3 spans 17 residues. Germline loops: CDR1 LGHNA, CDR2 YNFKEQ. The CDR3 sequence is CASSQVSSGARTDTQYF. DNA of the CDR3: TGTGCCAGCAGCCAGGTCAGCTCGGGGGCCCGCACAGATACGCAGTATTTT.

The rearrangement uses TRBV4-2 and TRBJ1-1; 7 nucleotides agree with TRBD1. This CDR3 region has 15 residues. V trimming: 3 bases; J trimming: 4 bases; junction bases outside the gene matches: 8. Germline CDR1 reads LGHNA; CDR2 reads YNFKEQ. In nucleotides, the CDR3 is TGTGCCAGCAGCCAGGCCAGGGGGTTAGGCACTGAAGCTTTCTTT. Encoded protein: CASSQARGLGTEAFF.

The genes are TRBV7-2 and TRBJ2-7, with 8 bases that match TRBD1. The CDR3 loop spans 13 amino acids. Germline assignment: CDR1 SGHTA and CDR2 FQGNSA. V shed 9 bases, J shed 3 bases, and the junction held 7 bases outside the gene matches. CDR3 region: CASFTGGHYEQYF. In DNA, the CDR3 is TGTGCCAGTTTCACAGGGGGTCACTACGAGCAGTACTTC. The whole variable domain, filled in from reference TRBV7-2 and TRBJ2-7, reads GAGVSQSPSNKVTEKGKDVELRCDPISGHTALYWYRQSLGQGLEFLIYFQGNSAPDKSGLPSDRFSAERTGGSVSTLTIQRTQQEDSAVYLCASFTGGHYEQYFGPGTRLTVT.

V gene TRBV4-3 combines with J gene TRBJ1-2, with D unclear. V lost 1 base, J lost 5 bases, and 8 bases lay in between. From germline, CDR1 is LGHNA and CDR2 YSLEER. The CDR3 sequence is 13 residues long. The CDR3 sequence: CASSQAMRYGYTF. The CDR3 DNA sequence: TGCGCCAGCAGCCAAGCGATGAGGTATGGCTACACCTTC.

The chain employs TRBV7-2 and TRBJ2-5; no definite D call. V lost 5 bases, J lost 4 bases, and 8 bases lay in between. The CDR3 extends over 12 amino acids. Germline V gene data show CDR1 as SGHTA and CDR2 as FQGNSA. CDR3 residues: CASSEMRETQYF. CDR3 in DNA: TGTGCCAGCAGCGAGATGAGAGAGACCCAGTACTTC.